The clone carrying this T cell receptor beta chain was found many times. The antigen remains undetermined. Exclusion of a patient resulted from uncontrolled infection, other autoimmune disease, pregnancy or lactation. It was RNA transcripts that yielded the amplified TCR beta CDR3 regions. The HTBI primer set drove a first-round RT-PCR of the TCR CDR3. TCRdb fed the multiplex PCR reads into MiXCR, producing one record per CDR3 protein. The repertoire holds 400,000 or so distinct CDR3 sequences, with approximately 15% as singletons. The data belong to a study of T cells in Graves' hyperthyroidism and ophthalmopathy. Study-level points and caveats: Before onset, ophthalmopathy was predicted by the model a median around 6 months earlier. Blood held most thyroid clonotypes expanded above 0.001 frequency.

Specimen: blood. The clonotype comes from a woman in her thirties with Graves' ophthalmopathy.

CDR3: CASSLGTFSFGYTF. The CDR3 DNA follows: TGCGCCAGCAGCCTCGGGACATTCTCGTTTGGCTACACCTTC. The J gene is TRBJ1-2, the V gene TRBV5-1, with a possible D match to TRBD1 (6 bases). Per the germline V gene, CDR1 is SGHRS and CDR2 is YFSETQ. V lost 4 bases and J 7 bases, leaving 17 bases between the germline ends. CDR3 size: 14 residues.